The clone carrying this T cell receptor (beta chain) was seen only once. This sample is part of a study of OX40 agonist ivuxolimab in advanced cancers. This CDR3 is built from 16 residues. Germline CDR1 reads SGHNT; CDR2 reads YYREEE (reference sequence). V lost 0 bases, J lost 6 bases, and 16 bases lay in between. Method: immunoSEQ multiplex PCR; TCRdb's copy keeps in-frame clones and lacks some. The sample records fewer than 80,000 clones, around 90% being singletons. The J gene is TRBJ2-1, the V gene TRBV5-4; D call uncertain. The TCR originated in an adult with an advanced solid tumor such as melanoma, head and neck, liver or kidney cancer. Specimen: CD4+ or CD8+ T cells sorted from blood, collected in a trial of the OX40 agonist ivuxolimab. In nucleotides, the CDR3 is TGTGCCAGCAGCTTGGATGAGGAGCTATTTCTCAATGAGCAGTTCTTC. Translated, it gives CASSLDEELFLNEQFF.